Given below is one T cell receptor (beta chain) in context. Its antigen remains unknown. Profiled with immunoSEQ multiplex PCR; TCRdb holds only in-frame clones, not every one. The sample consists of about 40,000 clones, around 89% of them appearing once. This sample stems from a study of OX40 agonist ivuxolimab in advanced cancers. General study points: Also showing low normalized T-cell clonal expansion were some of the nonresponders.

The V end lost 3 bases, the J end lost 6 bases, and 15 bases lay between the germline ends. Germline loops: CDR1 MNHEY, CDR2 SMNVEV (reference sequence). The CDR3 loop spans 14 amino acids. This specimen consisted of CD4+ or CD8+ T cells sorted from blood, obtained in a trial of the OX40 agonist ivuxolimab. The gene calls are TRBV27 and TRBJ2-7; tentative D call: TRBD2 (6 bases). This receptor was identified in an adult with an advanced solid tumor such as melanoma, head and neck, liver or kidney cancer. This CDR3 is CASSFLAQASEQYF. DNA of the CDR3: TGTGCCAGCAGTTTTCTAGCGCAAGCGTCCGAGCAGTACTTC.